This TCR beta chain was sequenced in a study of OX40 agonist ivuxolimab in advanced cancers. Study overall: Cancers in dose escalation were hepatocellular, melanoma, renal cell and head and neck.

Overall study results and limits: The antigens recognized by the expanded peripheral T cells, that is their antigen specificity, were not determined. The CD4+ and CD8+ T cells in the blood had expanded clonally by week 6 at 0.1 to 3.0 mg/kg. Several nonresponders also turned out to have low normalized T-cell clonal expansion.

This clone occurred once. The antigen is unknown. Measured with immunoSEQ multiplex PCR; TCRdb has only the in-frame clones, and not every one. The sample consists of around 68,000 clones, around 84% of them appearing once. This CDR3 spans 16 amino acids. Germline loops: CDR1 LNHDA, CDR2 SQIVND (reference sequence). V lost 5 bases to trimming and J lost 0 bases; unmatched junction nucleotides: 7. The sample consisted of CD4+ or CD8+ T cells sorted from blood, taken in a trial of the OX40 agonist ivuxolimab. The J gene is TRBJ1-3, the V gene TRBV19; TRBD1 aligns across 7 bases. The clonotype comes from an adult with an advanced solid tumor such as melanoma, head and neck, liver or kidney cancer. CDR3 sequence reads: CASSSPGQSSGNTIYF. The CDR3 DNA reads TGTGCCAGTAGTTCCCCGGGACAGAGCTCTGGAAACACCATATATTTT.